The rows below give T cell receptor beta chains drawn from one sample of a study of T cell responses to AZD1222 COVID-19 vaccine. The method was immunoSEQ multiplex PCR; TCRdb's version includes in-frame clones alone and lacks a portion of them. The sample carries just over 150,000 clones, approximately 91% recorded once. The source was peripheral blood, collected after recovery from COVID-19. Receptors were obtained from an adult who had recovered from COVID-19. Each CDR3 is given with its conserved first and last residue. The order of the fields is CDR3 DNA, CDR3 protein, D gene, clone size, J gene, V gene, CDR3 length. A D gene is named only where the DNA matches it firmly. Size values are once, few and many counts, or a class for expanded clones, and some rows have none.

CDR3 DNA: TGTGCCAGCTCACCACGGGGACAGATGAGCTCCTACAATGAGCAGTTCTTC
CDR3 protein: CASSPRGQMSSYNEQFF
D gene: TRBD1
clone size: -
J gene: TRBJ2-1
V gene: TRBV18
CDR3 length: 17

CDR3 DNA: TGTGCCAGCAGCCAACGACTAGCCCTACCCGGGCGGAATGAGCAGTTCTTC
CDR3 protein: CASSQRLALPGRNEQFF
D gene: TRBD2
clone size: -
J gene: TRBJ2-1
V gene: TRBV3-1/TRBV3-2
CDR3 length: 17

CDR3 DNA: TGTGCCATCAGCCTAGGGACAGACAATTCACCCCTCCACTTT
CDR3 protein: CAISLGTDNSPLHF
D gene: TRBD1
clone size: -
J gene: TRBJ1-6
V gene: TRBV10-3
CDR3 length: 14

CDR3 DNA: TGCGCCAGCAGCAGGGGAGATCGCTACGAGCAGTACTTC
CDR3 protein: CASSRGDRYEQYF
D gene: -
clone size: -
J gene: TRBJ2-7
V gene: TRBV10-1
CDR3 length: 13

CDR3 DNA: TGTGCCAGCAGCCAAGAATTGCGCGGACAGTTCTACGAGCAGTACTTC
CDR3 protein: CASSQELRGQFYEQYF
D gene: -
clone size: -
J gene: TRBJ2-7
V gene: TRBV4-2
CDR3 length: 16

CDR3 DNA: TGTGCCAGCAGTTTGTGGCGGGGGGACAGCGCTGAAAAACTGTTTTTT
CDR3 protein: CASSLWRGDSAEKLFF
D gene: TRBD1
clone size: -
J gene: TRBJ1-4
V gene: TRBV28
CDR3 length: 16

CDR3 DNA: TGCGCCAGCAGCTTGATGGGGGCGGCAAGCTCCTACAATGAGCAGTTCTTC
CDR3 protein: CASSLMGAASSYNEQFF
D gene: -
clone size: once
J gene: TRBJ2-1
V gene: TRBV5-1
CDR3 length: 17

CDR3 DNA: TGTGCCAGCAGCTTGCCTCGACCGGGTGGGGCCAACGTCCTGACTTTC
CDR3 protein: CASSLPRPGGANVLTF
D gene: -
clone size: -
J gene: TRBJ2-6
V gene: TRBV5-4
CDR3 length: 16

CDR3 DNA: TGTGCCAGCAGCGGAAACTATAATTCACCCCTCCACTTT
CDR3 protein: CASSGNYNSPLHF
D gene: -
clone size: -
J gene: TRBJ1-6
V gene: TRBV7-8
CDR3 length: 13

CDR3 DNA: TGTGCCAGCAGTGACCCGACACCCAGGGAGCTATTCGGCTACACCTTC
CDR3 protein: CASSDPTPRELFGYTF
D gene: -
clone size: -
J gene: TRBJ1-2
V gene: TRBV6-2/TRBV6-3
CDR3 length: 16

CDR3 DNA: TGTGCCAGCAGCTTAGATTGGGGAAGTGCGGCGGACACCATATATTTT
CDR3 protein: CASSLDWGSAADTIYF
D gene: -
clone size: -
J gene: TRBJ1-3
V gene: TRBV7-6
CDR3 length: 16

CDR3 DNA: TGTGCCAGCAGCACGGGGACGCAGACTTACAATGAGCAGTTCTTC
CDR3 protein: CASSTGTQTYNEQFF
D gene: -
clone size: -
J gene: TRBJ2-1
V gene: TRBV7-6
CDR3 length: 15

CDR3 DNA: TGTGCCATCAGTGATCCTCCTAGGGGTCAGCCCCAGCATTTT
CDR3 protein: CAISDPPRGQPQHF
D gene: -
clone size: once
J gene: TRBJ1-5
V gene: TRBV10-3
CDR3 length: 14

CDR3 DNA: TGTGCCAGCAGCGTAGTCGGGGATACGCAGTATTTT
CDR3 protein: CASSVVGDTQYF
D gene: -
clone size: once
J gene: TRBJ2-3
V gene: TRBV9
CDR3 length: 12

CDR3 DNA: TGTGCCAGCAGCGGGCTCCCTCCGGGCAATGAGCAGTTCTTC
CDR3 protein: CASSGLPPGNEQFF
D gene: -
clone size: -
J gene: TRBJ2-1
V gene: TRBV25-1
CDR3 length: 14

CDR3 DNA: TGCAGTGCTAGTTCAGTGGATGGAAACACCATATATTTT
CDR3 protein: CSASSVDGNTIYF
D gene: -
clone size: -
J gene: TRBJ1-3
V gene: TRBV20-1
CDR3 length: 13

CDR3 DNA: TGCGCCAGCAGCCAAGGGAGGAGGATTAACTATGGCTACACCTTC
CDR3 protein: CASSQGRRINYGYTF
D gene: -
clone size: -
J gene: TRBJ1-2
V gene: TRBV4-3
CDR3 length: 15

CDR3 DNA: TGTGCCAGCAGTTTTAGCCTACGGACAGGGGGCTACGAGCAGTACTTC
CDR3 protein: CASSFSLRTGGYEQYF
D gene: TRBD1
clone size: -
J gene: TRBJ2-7
V gene: TRBV28
CDR3 length: 16

CDR3 DNA: TGTGCCAGCAGCTTCATGGACAGTCCCTCCGAGCAGTACTTC
CDR3 protein: CASSFMDSPSEQYF
D gene: -
clone size: -
J gene: TRBJ2-7
V gene: TRBV7-2
CDR3 length: 14

CDR3 DNA: TGTGCCAGCAGCCAACAGGGCGAGCAGTACTTC
CDR3 protein: CASSQQGEQYF
D gene: -
clone size: once
J gene: TRBJ2-7
V gene: TRBV14
CDR3 length: 11

CDR3 DNA: TGCGCCAGCAGCCGTCTCCCGGGGCCATACAATGAGCAGTTCTTC
CDR3 protein: CASSRLPGPYNEQFF
D gene: -
clone size: -
J gene: TRBJ2-1
V gene: TRBV4-1
CDR3 length: 15

CDR3 DNA: TGTGCCATCAGTGAGTCGGACATTAGCAATCAGCCCCAGCATTTT
CDR3 protein: CAISESDISNQPQHF
D gene: -
clone size: -
J gene: TRBJ1-5
V gene: TRBV10-3
CDR3 length: 15

CDR3 DNA: TGTGCCAGCAGCCGGGTCCGTATCACTGAAGCTTTCTTT
CDR3 protein: CASSRVRITEAFF
D gene: -
clone size: -
J gene: TRBJ1-1
V gene: TRBV28
CDR3 length: 13

CDR3 DNA: TGTGCCAGCAGCCACCGGAGGCTAGCGGGGGTAAGCTCCTACAATGAGCAGTTCTTC
CDR3 protein: CASSHRRLAGVSSYNEQFF
D gene: TRBD2
clone size: once
J gene: TRBJ2-1
V gene: TRBV7-3
CDR3 length: 19

CDR3 DNA: TGTGCCAGCAGCACTCGACAGGGCGATCAGCCCCAGCATTTT
CDR3 protein: CASSTRQGDQPQHF
D gene: TRBD1
clone size: -
J gene: TRBJ1-5
V gene: TRBV7-2
CDR3 length: 14

CDR3 DNA: TGTGCCAGCAGCTTCCGGGACAGGGTCTACGAGCAGTACTTC
CDR3 protein: CASSFRDRVYEQYF
D gene: TRBD1
clone size: -
J gene: TRBJ2-7
V gene: TRBV7-2
CDR3 length: 14

CDR3 DNA: TGTGCCAGCAGCTTAGTGAGACAGGGGGAGTACGAGCAGTACTTC
CDR3 protein: CASSLVRQGEYEQYF
D gene: TRBD1
clone size: -
J gene: TRBJ2-7
V gene: TRBV7-9
CDR3 length: 15

CDR3 DNA: TGTGCCAGCAGTCTCGGGACAGGGAACCAGCCCCAGCATTTT
CDR3 protein: CASSLGTGNQPQHF
D gene: TRBD1
clone size: -
J gene: TRBJ1-5
V gene: TRBV27
CDR3 length: 14

CDR3 DNA: TGCGCCAGCAGCTCGGGACTAGCGGTGAGGATGGATGAGCAGTTCTTC
CDR3 protein: CASSSGLAVRMDEQFF
D gene: TRBD2
clone size: -
J gene: TRBJ2-1
V gene: TRBV5-1
CDR3 length: 16

CDR3 DNA: TGTGTCAGCAGGGCAAGGGACAGGGCTCCTTTTAAAGGCATATATTTT
CDR3 protein: CVSRARDRAPFKGIYF
D gene: TRBD1
clone size: once
J gene: TRBJ1-3
V gene: TRBV2
CDR3 length: 16

CDR3 DNA: TGTGCCACCAGTGATCCGACAGCGAGGAGCACAGATACGCAGTATTTT
CDR3 protein: CATSDPTARSTDTQYF
D gene: -
clone size: -
J gene: TRBJ2-3
V gene: TRBV24-1
CDR3 length: 16

CDR3 DNA: TGTGCCAGCAGGGTTGATTCCATAGCCCGGCCCCAGCATTTT
CDR3 protein: CASRVDSIARPQHF
D gene: -
clone size: once
J gene: TRBJ1-5
V gene: TRBV28
CDR3 length: 14

CDR3 DNA: TGTGCCAGCAGTACAGGGTATAGCACAGATACGCAGTATTTT
CDR3 protein: CASSTGYSTDTQYF
D gene: -
clone size: -
J gene: TRBJ2-3
V gene: TRBV11-2
CDR3 length: 14

CDR3 DNA: TGTGCCAGTACCGATGGCGCAAGGGGGGAATCGATTGTCACTGAAGCTTTCTTT
CDR3 protein: CASTDGARGESIVTEAFF
D gene: -
clone size: -
J gene: TRBJ1-1
V gene: TRBV19
CDR3 length: 18

CDR3 DNA: TGTGCCAGCAGCTTCGGGGGGTCCTCCTACAATGAGCAGTTCTTC
CDR3 protein: CASSFGGSSYNEQFF
D gene: TRBD2
clone size: -
J gene: TRBJ2-1
V gene: TRBV11-2
CDR3 length: 15

CDR3 DNA: TGTGCCAGCAGTCGACAGGGCCCCTTGGAAGCTTTCTTT
CDR3 protein: CASSRQGPLEAFF
D gene: TRBD1
clone size: -
J gene: TRBJ1-1
V gene: TRBV6-2/TRBV6-3
CDR3 length: 13

CDR3 DNA: TGTGCCAGCAGTTTATCGGCGGACAGGGTGATGGGCAATGAGCAGTTCTTC
CDR3 protein: CASSLSADRVMGNEQFF
D gene: TRBD1
clone size: -
J gene: TRBJ2-1
V gene: TRBV27
CDR3 length: 17

CDR3 DNA: TGCGCCAGCAGCCCGATAGCGGGGTTCTCCTACAATGAGCAGTTCTTC
CDR3 protein: CASSPIAGFSYNEQFF
D gene: TRBD2
clone size: -
J gene: TRBJ2-1
V gene: TRBV5-1
CDR3 length: 16

CDR3 DNA: TGTGCCAGCAGCTTAGATGGCTTCAATCAGCCCCAGCATTTT
CDR3 protein: CASSLDGFNQPQHF
D gene: -
clone size: few
J gene: TRBJ1-5
V gene: TRBV7-9
CDR3 length: 14

CDR3 DNA: TGTGCCAGCAAGGGACAGACCTACAATGAGCAGTTCTTC
CDR3 protein: CASKGQTYNEQFF
D gene: TRBD1
clone size: -
J gene: TRBJ2-1
V gene: TRBV6-6
CDR3 length: 13

CDR3 DNA: TGTGCCAGCAGTTTAACCTCTAGCGTCCTGGGGAATGAGCAGTTCTTC
CDR3 protein: CASSLTSSVLGNEQFF
D gene: -
clone size: -
J gene: TRBJ2-1
V gene: TRBV27
CDR3 length: 16

CDR3 DNA: TGTGCCAGCAGCGGCGGAGAGGGGCAAGCCTACGAGCAGTACTTC
CDR3 protein: CASSGGEGQAYEQYF
D gene: -
clone size: -
J gene: TRBJ2-7
V gene: TRBV28
CDR3 length: 15

CDR3 DNA: TGTGCCAGCAGCTTGCAGGTCGGACGGAACTATGGCTACACCTTC
CDR3 protein: CASSLQVGRNYGYTF
D gene: -
clone size: -
J gene: TRBJ1-2
V gene: TRBV5-8
CDR3 length: 15

CDR3 DNA: TGTGCCAGCAGTCCTCGGGGACAGGGAAAGTCCTACGAGCAGTACTTC
CDR3 protein: CASSPRGQGKSYEQYF
D gene: TRBD1
clone size: -
J gene: TRBJ2-7
V gene: TRBV6-6
CDR3 length: 16

CDR3 DNA: TGTGCCAGCACCCTCGGGAGGGGCCGATCACCCCTCCACTTT
CDR3 protein: CASTLGRGRSPLHF
D gene: -
clone size: -
J gene: TRBJ1-6
V gene: TRBV28
CDR3 length: 14

CDR3 DNA: TGTGCCAGCAGTGGCCCGGGACAGTTCCGGGTTGGCTACACCTTC
CDR3 protein: CASSGPGQFRVGYTF
D gene: TRBD1
clone size: -
J gene: TRBJ1-2
V gene: TRBV6-2/TRBV6-3
CDR3 length: 15

CDR3 DNA: TGTGCCAGTAGTAGGGGCGGACAGGGGGTGGACCAGCATTTT
CDR3 protein: CASSRGGQGVDQHF
D gene: TRBD1
clone size: -
J gene: TRBJ1-5
V gene: TRBV19
CDR3 length: 14

CDR3 DNA: TGTGCCAGCAGCGTCGACAGGGGGCGCGTCTACGAGCAGTACTTC
CDR3 protein: CASSVDRGRVYEQYF
D gene: TRBD1
clone size: -
J gene: TRBJ2-7
V gene: TRBV7-2
CDR3 length: 15

CDR3 DNA: TGCGCCAGCAGCTTGGGGACTTTTTCAGGGGACACTGAAGCTTTCTTT
CDR3 protein: CASSLGTFSGDTEAFF
D gene: -
clone size: -
J gene: TRBJ1-1
V gene: TRBV5-1
CDR3 length: 16